This TCR beta chain was recorded in a study of T cell responses to AZD1222 COVID-19 vaccine. CDR1 is MNHEY, CDR2 SMNVEV, per germline (reference sequence). The CDR3 is 13 amino acids. V shed 5 bases and J shed 4 bases, with 6 bases lying between them. As concerns this clone: In the same sample, other DNA sequences code for this CDR3.

The table came from immunoSEQ multiplex PCR; TCRdb's copy has only in-frame clones and leaves some out. The profile covers some 120,000 clones, with around 87% appearing a single time and about 10% taken by the ten largest. The sequence derives from an adult in good health. Specimen: peripheral blood, collected on day 0 of AZD1222 vaccination. This sequence joins TRBV27 and TRBJ2-6; D is unclear. CDR3 DNA: TGTGCCAGCAGTCCCCGGGGGGCCAACGTCCTGACTTTC. Protein: CASSPRGANVLTF.